This T cell receptor beta chain derives from a study of identical twins. A universal primer binding site was introduced by template switching. The final cDNA contained unique molecular identifiers. TCRdb independently ran MiXCR on the 5' RACE reads; one entry per CDR3 protein. This table has 350,000 to 450,000 distinct CDR3 sequences, roughly 20% appearing once. Broader study findings: Diverse VJ usage suggested most zero-insertion clonotypes were not invariant T cells.

There are a few counts of this clonotype. Its matching antigen is unknown. Unmatched junction bases numbered 7, after V lost 3 bases and J lost 5 bases. The germline V gene encodes CDR1 LNHDA and CDR2 SQIVND (reference sequence). The CDR3 length is 15 residues. The V and J genes are TRBV19 and TRBJ2-5; the match to TRBD1 covers 9 bases. Material: naive T cells sorted from blood. This TCR was sampled from a man between 45 and 60 years old in good health. Here the CDR3 DNA reads TGTGCCAGTAGTATTTGGGGACAGGGCGGGGAGACCCAGTACTTC. Protein: CASSIWGQGGETQYF.